The 21 T cell receptor beta chains below all came from one sample that was sequenced in a study of blood T cells in healthy people across ages. Primed by a sample-barcoded 5' primer and a J-beta primer mix, a second PCR proceeded for 7 to 11 cycles. MiXCR, applied by TCRdb to the 5' RACE reads, yields one record per CDR3 protein. The sample yields hundreds of thousands of distinct CDR3 sequences, approximately 40% seen once. Sequencing input: blood. The receptors here all came from a man aged 80 or over in good health.

The chain recombines TRBV24-1 with TRBJ2-7; TRBD2 matches 7 bases. The CDR3 covers 16 residues. Germline V gives CDR1 KGHDR, CDR2 SFDVKD. With V trimmed by 3 bases and J by 3 bases, 10 bases remained unmatched. In nucleotides, the CDR3 is TGTGCCACCAGTGATCCCCTAGCGGAAACCTACTACGAGCAGTACTTC. This sequence encodes CATSDPLAETYYEQYF.

V and J are TRBV4-3 and TRBJ1-1, with D unclear. In germline, CDR1 is LGHNA, CDR2 YSLEER. This CDR3 contains 13 residues. Trimming cost V 6 bases and J 1 base, with 9 bases left between them. CDR3 amino acids: CASSPFRNTEAFF. CDR3 nucleotide sequence: TGCGCCAGCAGTCCCTTTAGGAACACTGAAGCTTTCTTT.

The chain recombines TRBV4-3 with TRBJ1-4; D may be TRBD1 (6 bases). The germline gives CDR1 LGHNA, CDR2 YSLEER. V lost 2 bases and J lost 2, with 9 bases in between. The CDR3 runs 15 residues. CDR3 residues: CASSQYGGTNEKLFF. For the CDR3, the DNA is TGCGCCAGCAGCCAATATGGGGGCACTAATGAAAAACTGTTTTTT.

The rearrangement uses TRBV7-2 and TRBJ2-3, with 8 bases matching TRBD2. Germline assignment: CDR1 SGHTA and CDR2 FQGNSA. The V segment lost 4 bases and the J segment 0 bases; nucleotides outside the gene matches: 6. CDR3 length equals 16 residues. The CDR3 bases are TGTGCCAGCAGCTCCAAGACGGGAGGGAGCACAGATACGCAGTATTTT. The encoded protein is CASSSKTGGSTDTQYF.

V is TRBV20-1 and J is TRBJ2-1, with 10 bases aligning to TRBD2. Unmatched junction bases numbered 5, after V lost 1 base and J lost 5 bases. Germline loops: CDR1 DFQATT, CDR2 SNEGSKA (reference sequence). This CDR3 is 15 amino acids long. CDR3 coding DNA: TGCAGTGCTAGAGGGGGGGGACTAGCGCACAATGAGCAGTTCTTC. This encodes CSARGGGLAHNEQFF.

In this sample, this clonotype turned up many times. The chain has TRBV4-3 and TRBJ2-2; D call uncertain. Germline loops: CDR1 LGHNA, CDR2 YSLEER. This CDR3 comprises 14 residues. Trimming cost V 0 bases and J 7 bases, with 9 bases left between them. As DNA, the CDR3 is TGCGCCAGCAGCCAAGAACAGTTCCGCGGGGAGCTGTTTTTT. Amino acid sequence: CASSQEQFRGELFF.

This rearrangement joins TRBV6-1 to TRBJ1-5; D is perhaps TRBD1 (5 bases). V was clipped by 3 bases and J by 5 bases, with 11 bases between them. In germline, CDR1 is MNHNS, CDR2 SASEGT. The CDR3 has 14 amino acids. CDR3 sequence (DNA): TGTGCCAGCAGTGATGCGGGGGGACATCAGCCCCAGCATTTT. Protein product: CASSDAGGHQPQHF.

CDR3 sequence: CASSWGVAGYHEQYF. The CDR3 coding sequence is TGTGCCAGCAGTTGGGGGGTAGCGGGTTACCACGAGCAGTACTTC. The chain joins TRBV12-3 or TRBV12-4 to TRBJ2-7; 7 bases agree with TRBD2. Trimming removed 4 bases from V and 5 bases from J; junction bases left unmatched: 11. This CDR3 spans 15 amino acids.

The chain employs TRBV7-9 and TRBJ1-1; the D gene is possibly TRBD1 (5 bases). V was clipped by 10 bases and J by 1 base, with 13 bases between them. Germline CDR1 SEHNR, CDR2 FQNEAQ (reference sequence). CDR3 size: 13 residues. The CDR3 spells CAIGKTGNTEAFF. The CDR3 nucleotides read TGTGCCATCGGTAAAACAGGGAACACTGAAGCTTTCTTT.

Points on this clonotype: The junction shows a germline mismatch at one end, possibly a read error. This chain links TRBV4-3 with TRBJ2-2; 7 bases are shared with TRBD2. The CDR3 length is 19 residues. Germline values: CDR1 LGHNA, CDR2 YSLEER. CDR3 loop: CTSSQDALGTGGYTGELFF. The CDR3 DNA reads as TGCACCAGCAGCCAAGACGCTTTGGGGACCGGGGGGTACACCGGGGAGCTGTTTTTT.

The CDR3 spells CASSLGGGSSGNTIYF. The CDR3 DNA reads TGTGCCAGCAGCTTAGGGGGGGGCAGCTCTGGAAACACCATATATTTT. The V and J genes are TRBV7-3 and TRBJ1-3, with a tentative D call TRBD1 (6 bases). Between the trimmed V and J ends, which lost 2 bases and 0 bases, there was a span of 11 bases. Germline V gives CDR1 SGHTA, CDR2 FQGTGA. The CDR3 contains 16 residues.

This clonotype occurred once. The chain links TRBV7-2 to TRBJ2-5, with 7 bases fitting TRBD1. In germline, CDR1 is SGHTA, CDR2 FQGNSA. V was pared by 2 bases and J by 3 bases, with 3 bases of the junction left unmatched. The CDR3 extends over 14 amino acids. The CDR3 region has the DNA TGTGCCAGCAGCTTATTCGGACAGGAAGAGACCCAGTACTTC. Its protein product is CASSLFGQEETQYF.

The chain couples TRBV20-1 to TRBJ2-7, with a tentative D call TRBD1 (6 bases). V lost 2 bases and J 4 bases, leaving 15 bases between the germline ends. Germline assignment: CDR1 DFQATT and CDR2 SNEGSKA (reference sequence). The CDR3 contains 14 residues. The DNA for the CDR3 is TGCAGTGCTAGATCACAGGGCCTGGGGTACGAGCAGTACTTC. Its translation: CSARSQGLGYEQYF.

In this sample, this clonotype turned up once. The chain has TRBV6-5 and TRBJ1-2, with TRBD1 identical over 8 bases. J gave up 6 bases and V 6 bases, and 3 bases lay outside the gene matches. Germline V CDR1 and CDR2: MNHEY, SVGAGI. The CDR3 is made up of 12 amino acids. In DNA form, the CDR3 reads TGTGCCAGCAGGACAGGGGACGATGGCTACACCTTC. As protein: CASRTGDDGYTF.

This clonotype was counted ten times or more. The V and J genes are TRBV7-2 and TRBJ2-7; D gene unclear. The germline CDR1 and CDR2 sequences are SGHTA and FQGNSA. Trimming removed 5 bases from V and 2 bases from J, with 10 bases in between. The CDR3 length is 13 residues. The CDR3 region is CASSRSGPYEQYF. The CDR3 DNA is TGTGCCAGCAGCCGTAGTGGTCCCTACGAGCAGTACTTC.

The chain couples TRBV7-2 to TRBJ2-3; 15 nucleotides match TRBD2. CDR3 length: 20 amino acids. Germline V gene sequence: CDR1 SGHTA, CDR2 FQGNSA. V lost 4 bases and J lost 2; bases outside the gene matches: 13. CDR3 protein: CASSSPPGLAGGRPTDTQYF. In DNA form, the CDR3 reads TGTGCCAGCAGCTCCCCCCCGGGACTAGCGGGGGGTCGCCCCACAGATACGCAGTATTTT.

This clonotype was seen a handful of times. A much larger clone lies a single base off, so this may be a read error. The chain has TRBV27 and TRBJ2-1, with D unclear. The germline V gene has CDR1 MNHEY and CDR2 SMNVEV (reference sequence). The CDR3 totals 14 residues. CDR3 coding DNA: TGTGCCAGCAGTGTATCGGCGGCAATTGATGAGCAGTTCTTC. It specifies CASSVSAAIDEQFF.

This clonotype was counted between two and nine times. The J gene is TRBJ2-7, the V gene TRBV15; D not certain. Trimming took off 5 bases at V and 1 base at J, with 9 bases between the two ends. The germline gives CDR1 LNHNV, CDR2 YYDKDF (reference sequence). The CDR3 spans 13 residues. The CDR3 spells CATSSGPSYEQYF. The CDR3 coding sequence is TGTGCCACCAGCTCCGGGCCATCCTACGAGCAGTACTTC. Combining the CDR3 with reference TRBV15 and TRBJ2-7 gives the whole variable domain DAMVIQNPRYQVTQFGKPVTLSCSQTLNHNVMYWYQQKSSQAPKLLFHYYDKDFNNEADTPDNFQSRRPNTSFCFLDIRSPGLGDTAMYLCATSSGPSYEQYFGPGTRLTVT.

This clonotype was found a few times. The chain carries TRBV10-1 and TRBJ2-7, with 11 nucleotides matching TRBD1. Per germline, CDR1 WNHNN and CDR2 SYGVQD (reference sequence). CDR3 size: 17 residues. Trimming took 2 bases from V and 6 from J; bases not matched to a gene: 12. The CDR3 bases are TGCGCCAGCAGTGAGGGATTGGAACTCGGGACAGGGGGCGAGCAGTACTTC. It specifies CASSEGLELGTGGEQYF.

This clonotype showed up just a few times. The rearrangement uses TRBV7-2 and TRBJ2-1; TRBD2 aligns across 8 bases. J lost 8 bases, V lost 4 bases, and 10 bases had no gene match. CDR1 is SGHTA and CDR2 is FQGNSA in the germline V gene. The CDR3 covers 15 residues. Here the CDR3 reads CASSWPGLGRDEQFF. For the CDR3, the DNA is TGTGCCAGCAGCTGGCCGGGACTAGGTAGGGATGAGCAGTTCTTC. The whole variable domain, filled in from reference TRBV7-2 and TRBJ2-1, reads GAGVSQSPSNKVTEKGKDVELRCDPISGHTALYWYRQSLGQGLEFLIYFQGNSAPDKSGLPSDRFSAERTGGSVSTLTIQRTQQEDSAVYLCASSWPGLGRDEQFFGPGTRLTVL.

This clonotype has more than one count but fewer than ten. The chain has TRBV7-8 and TRBJ2-5; D perhaps matches TRBD2 (6 bases). Trimming took off 4 bases at V and 0 bases at J, with 15 bases between the two ends. CDR1 SGHVS and CDR2 FQNEAQ come from the germline V gene. The CDR3 runs 16 residues. DNA of the CDR3: TGTGCCAGCAGCTATTCGGCGGGGACTTACCAAGAGACCCAGTACTTC. Its translation: CASSYSAGTYQETQYF. The full variable domain, with the rest looked up from reference TRBV7-8 and TRBJ2-5, is GAGVSQSPRYKVAKRGQDVALRCDPISGHVSLFWYQQALGQGPEFLTYFQNEAQLDKSGLPSDRFFAERPEGSVSTLKIQRTQQEDSAVYLCASSYSAGTYQETQYFGPGTRLLVL.